Reported below is one T cell receptor (beta chain). Its antigen is not identified. Relapse after autologous stem cell transplantation occurred in every patient, and brentuximab vedotin exposure varied. V lost 1 base and J lost 3, with 9 bases in between. The germline V gene has CDR1 SNHLY and CDR2 FYNNEI. The CDR3 loop spans 14 amino acids. This sample stems from a study of PD-1 blockade in classical Hodgkin lymphoma. Study in general: On a schedule of every 2 weeks, patients received nivolumab 3 mg/kg intravenously. The study's findings and limits: Patients who responded completely had about the same baseline diversity as newly diagnosed patients.

Data came from immunoSEQ multiplex PCR; TCRdb stores just in-frame clones and leaves some out. This repertoire shows approximately 18,000 clones, roughly 80% found once; its top ten account for roughly a quarter. The receptor was derived from a human donor with classical Hodgkin lymphoma. The genes are TRBV2 and TRBJ1-1; a possible D gene is TRBD1 (5 bases). This specimen was peripheral blood mononuclear cells (PBMCs), taken before the second cycle of nivolumab. The CDR3 region is CASSEGDAHTEAFF. The CDR3 DNA follows: TGTGCCAGCAGTGAAGGGGACGCCCACACTGAAGCTTTCTTT.